The entry that follows covers one TCR beta chain sequence. No antigen is known for it. The source of the sample is a study of cytomegalovirus exposure and HLA in healthy donors. The study's findings and limits: Later analysis demonstrated an association between a missense DCLRE1C variant and TCR beta V- and J-gene trimming. A reported reduction in N-insertions relative to the roughly 610-donor mean was seen in an Asian-associated ancestry cluster in a later analysis.

In the PCR, 60 Vbeta and 13 Jbeta primers were used. Sequencing was performed with immunoSEQ multiplex PCR; in TCRdb, only in-frame clones are kept and a portion is missing. The sample table sets out some 150,000 clones. The CDR3 extends over 15 amino acids. Trimming left V 1 base short and J 1 base short, with 9 bases between. Germline V CDR1 and CDR2: MNHNS, SASEGT. Healthy individuals who donated bone marrow served as the donors. Nominally healthy donors were sampled, though unrecorded immune exposures were likely. What was sequenced was PBMCs. The TCR sequence derives from a woman under 30 in good health and CMV-seronegative. The rearrangement links TRBV6-1 to TRBJ2-3; maybe TRBD2 (5 bases). CDR3 nucleotide sequence: TGTGCCAGCAGTGAAGAATGGGGAGGCACAGATACGCAGTATTTT. Translating gives CASSEEWGGTDTQYF.